The clone carrying this T cell receptor (beta chain) has a handful of counts. The antigen is unknown. This record belongs to a study of blood T cells in healthy people across ages. It was with a sample-barcoded 5' primer and a J-beta primer mix that a second PCR of about 6 to 11 cycles was run. Every cDNA molecule bore a tag from a template-switch adaptor containing 12 random nucleotides. TCRdb re-derived calls from the 5' RACE reads in MiXCR, one entry per CDR3 protein. The sample lists 450,000 to 700,000 distinct CDR3 sequences, 25% to 30% occurring once. Peripheral blood from each donor was collected in a volume of about 9.9 milliliters. Findings of the study overall: Long-lived donors had more naive CD4+ cells and higher diversity than aged donors.

V dropped 6 bases and J dropped 8 bases, with 16 bases sitting between them. The CDR3 sequence is 13 residues long. The sample consisted of blood. The V call is TRBV12-3 or TRBV12-4, the J call TRBJ1-2; TRBD1 might be the D (6 bases). This TCR derives from an older woman in good health. The CDR3 spells CASSPVLQGGYTF. CDR3 nucleotides: TGTGCCAGCAGCCCGGTCTTACAGGGCGGCTACACCTTC.